The clone carrying this T cell receptor beta chain counts as medium-sized by frequency. This record comes from a study of CD8 T cells in cerebrospinal fluid in Alzheimer's disease. This CDR3 has 18 residues. The V gene's germline CDR1 is MNHEY and CDR2 SVGEGT. TCRdb reprocessed the 10x single-cell sequencing reads and stores each CDR3 protein as one record, lacking DNA. In total, the table holds several hundred distinct CDR3 sequences. The material sequenced was cerebrospinal fluid. This chain uses TRBV6-2 or TRBV6-3 with TRBJ2-2; the D call of TRBD2 rests on TCRdb alone, since no DNA is present to check it. This sequence originates from a human donor with Parkinson's disease. CDR3 sequence: CASSYFPLTSGRTGELFF.